The rows below give T cell receptor beta chains drawn from one sample of a study of blood T cell repertoires in COVID-19. Sequencing used immunoSEQ multiplex PCR; TCRdb keeps in-frame clones, though not all of them. The sample records 200,000 to 250,000 clones, approximately 90% being singletons. Specimen: PBMCs or T cells enriched from blood (not recorded which). The receptors here all came from a woman in her twenties or thirties with acute COVID-19. Each CDR3 is given with its conserved first and last residue. The order of the fields is CDR3 DNA, CDR3 protein, D gene, V gene, clone size, J gene. D genes are given only for firm matches. Clone size is shown for a subset of rows, as once, few, many or a class of expanded clone.

TGTGCCTGGAGTCCTGACAGGGGTCAAGAGACCCAGTACTTC	CAWSPDRGQETQYF	TRBD1	TRBV30	-	TRBJ2-5
TGTGCCAGCAGTTACTCGGTCAGGGGTGATCAGCCCCAGCATTTT	CASSYSVRGDQPQHF	-	TRBV6-5	-	TRBJ1-5
TGCGCCAGCACCCTACTACTCAGGGGGATAGCAGATACGCAGTATTTT	CASTLLLRGIADTQYF	TRBD1	TRBV5-1	-	TRBJ2-3
TGCGCCAGCAGCTTGGATTTCGATGGCTACACCTTC	CASSLDFDGYTF	-	TRBV5-1	-	TRBJ1-2
TGCGCCAGCAGCTCCAGGGGTGAGAACTATGGCTACACCTTC	CASSSRGENYGYTF	-	TRBV4-3	-	TRBJ1-2
TGCGCCAGCAGTGATTCACTAGCGGGGGACAATGAGCAGTTCTTC	CASSDSLAGDNEQFF	TRBD2	TRBV10-1	-	TRBJ2-1
TGTGCCAGCGGACCCGGGGACAGGGGACGCAATGAGCAGTTCTTC	CASGPGDRGRNEQFF	TRBD1	TRBV5-4	few	TRBJ2-1
TGCGCCAGCAGCCCGCGGGAGGGTTTGGGTAACTATGGCTACACCTTC	CASSPREGLGNYGYTF	-	TRBV4-1	once	TRBJ1-2
TGTGCCAGCTCAGGCAATGGCAGGGGCGTGAACACTGAAGCTTTCTTT	CASSGNGRGVNTEAFF	-	TRBV18	-	TRBJ1-1
TGTGCCAGCAGGTGGGGAGGAAACACTGAAGCTTTCTTT	CASRWGGNTEAFF	-	TRBV6-5	-	TRBJ1-1
TGTGCCAGTGATCCCACAGGGGCCGGGGAGCTGTTTTTT	CASDPTGAGELFF	TRBD1	TRBV19	-	TRBJ2-2
TGTGCCATCAGAGAGCCGGGAAGATGGAACACTGAAGCTTTCTTT	CAIREPGRWNTEAFF	-	TRBV10-3	-	TRBJ1-1
TGTGCCAGCAGTTACTCGATGACAGGGGGCATCGCTGAAGCTTTCTTT	CASSYSMTGGIAEAFF	TRBD1	TRBV6-5	-	TRBJ1-1
TGCAGTGCTAGAGCCTTGCGAGAGCAGTACTTC	CSARALREQYF	-	TRBV20-1	-	TRBJ2-7
TGTGCCAGCAGCTTCCCGGGACTCACGCAGTATTTT	CASSFPGLTQYF	-	TRBV5-4	-	TRBJ2-3
TGTGCCAGCAGTGACGGAGATCAGCCCCAGCATTTT	CASSDGDQPQHF	-	TRBV6-1	-	TRBJ1-5
TGCGCCAGCAGCTCAGGGGCCGGGGACTATGGCTACACCTTC	CASSSGAGDYGYTF	-	TRBV5-1	few	TRBJ1-2
TGTGCCAGCAGGCCGGGACAGGCCTACGAGCAGTACTTC	CASRPGQAYEQYF	TRBD1	TRBV6-5	-	TRBJ2-7
TGTGCCACCAGTGAGACAGGGTCTTACAATGAGCAGTTCTTC	CATSETGSYNEQFF	TRBD1	TRBV24-1	-	TRBJ2-1
TGTGCCAGCAGCCAAGTAGGGGGCGACTATGGCTACACCTTC	CASSQVGGDYGYTF	TRBD1	TRBV3-1/TRBV3-2	-	TRBJ1-2
TGTGCCAGCAGCTTAGATCAGGGGAATAATGTCGGGGAGCTGTTTTTT	CASSLDQGNNVGELFF	-	TRBV7-6	few	TRBJ2-2
TGTGCCAGCAGCCCGCGATTTGAGGCGTGGGTTCCAAACTCCTATAATTCACCCCTCCACTTT	CASSPRFEAWVPNSYNSPLHF	-	TRBV6-2/TRBV6-3	-	TRBJ1-6
TGTGCCACCAGCCACACGGGGACAGGGGCAGATGGCTACACCTTC	CATSHTGTGADGYTF	TRBD1	TRBV15	-	TRBJ1-2
TGTGCCAGCAGTTTATTGGCAGGAAACTACAATGAGCAGTTCTTC	CASSLLAGNYNEQFF	-	TRBV27	-	TRBJ2-1
TGTGCCAGCAGGGAACAGGGTTACGAGCAGTACTTC	CASREQGYEQYF	-	TRBV12-3/TRBV12-4	-	TRBJ2-7
TGTGCCAGCAGCTCTCCGGGACAGAGAATGAACACTGAAGCTTTCTTT	CASSSPGQRMNTEAFF	TRBD1	TRBV7-2	-	TRBJ1-1
TGCAGCGTTGTCAGGGGTGGCGATACGCAGTATTTT	CSVVRGGDTQYF	-	TRBV29-1	-	TRBJ2-3
TGTGCCAGCAGCTGGGGACAGTCTGACGAGCAGTTCTTC	CASSWGQSDEQFF	TRBD1	TRBV7-9	-	TRBJ2-1
TGTGCCAGCAGCAGGGGACAGGGGAGCTACAATGAGCAGTTCTTC	CASSRGQGSYNEQFF	TRBD1	TRBV5-8	-	TRBJ2-1
TGCGCCAGCAGCTTGGGGGAGGGCGGCTATTCACCCCTCCACTTT	CASSLGEGGYSPLHF	-	TRBV5-1	few	TRBJ1-6
TGTGCCAGCAGGCGGACAGGGGGTAGGGAACCCCTCCACTTT	CASRRTGGREPLHF	TRBD1	TRBV28	many	TRBJ1-6
TGTGCCAGCAGACAGGCCGATACCGGGGAGCTGTTTTTT	CASRQADTGELFF	-	TRBV6-5	-	TRBJ2-2
TGTGCCAGCAGAGGACAGGGTGGTTCCTACGAGCAGTACTTC	CASRGQGGSYEQYF	TRBD1	TRBV5-4	few	TRBJ2-7
TGTGCCAGCAGCTCAATTTACAATGAGCAGTTCTTC	CASSSIYNEQFF	-	TRBV7-8	-	TRBJ2-1
TGTGCCACCAGCAGGGACAGGGGTCTTCAGCCCCAGCATTTT	CATSRDRGLQPQHF	TRBD1	TRBV15	-	TRBJ1-5